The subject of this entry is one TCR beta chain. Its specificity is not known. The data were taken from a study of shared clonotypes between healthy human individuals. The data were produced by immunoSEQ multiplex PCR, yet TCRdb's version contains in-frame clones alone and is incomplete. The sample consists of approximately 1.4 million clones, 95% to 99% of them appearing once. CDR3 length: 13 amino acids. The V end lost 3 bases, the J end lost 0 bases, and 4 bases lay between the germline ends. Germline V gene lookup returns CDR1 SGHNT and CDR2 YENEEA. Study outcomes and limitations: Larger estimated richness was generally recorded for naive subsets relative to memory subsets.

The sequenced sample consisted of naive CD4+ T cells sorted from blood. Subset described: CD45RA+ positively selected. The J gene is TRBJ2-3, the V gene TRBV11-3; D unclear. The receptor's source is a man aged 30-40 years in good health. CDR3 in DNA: TGTGCCAGCAGCTTCGACAGCACAGATACGCAGTATTTT. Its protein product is CASSFDSTDTQYF.